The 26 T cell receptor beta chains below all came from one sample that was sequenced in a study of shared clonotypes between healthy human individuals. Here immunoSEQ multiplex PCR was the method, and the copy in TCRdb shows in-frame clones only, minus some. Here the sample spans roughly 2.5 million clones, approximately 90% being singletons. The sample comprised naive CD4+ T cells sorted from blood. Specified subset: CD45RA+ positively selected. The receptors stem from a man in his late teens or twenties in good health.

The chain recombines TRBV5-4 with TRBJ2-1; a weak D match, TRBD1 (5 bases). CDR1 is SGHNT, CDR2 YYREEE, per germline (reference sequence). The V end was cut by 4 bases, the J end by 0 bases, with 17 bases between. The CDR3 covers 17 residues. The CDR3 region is CASSPRGGLSSYNEQFF. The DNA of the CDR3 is TGTGCCAGCAGCCCTAGGGGTGGGTTGAGCTCCTACAATGAGCAGTTCTTC.

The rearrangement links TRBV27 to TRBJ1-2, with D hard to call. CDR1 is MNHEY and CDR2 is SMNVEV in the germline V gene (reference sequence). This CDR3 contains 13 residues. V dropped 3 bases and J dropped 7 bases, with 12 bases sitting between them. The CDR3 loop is CASSLKGSPGYTF. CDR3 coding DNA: TGTGCCAGCAGTTTGAAAGGATCTCCTGGCTACACCTTC.

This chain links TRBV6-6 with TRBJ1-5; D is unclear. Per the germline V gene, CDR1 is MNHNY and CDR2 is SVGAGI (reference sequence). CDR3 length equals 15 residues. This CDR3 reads CATDTDLYSNQPQHF. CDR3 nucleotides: TGTGCTACTGACACGGACCTCTATAGCAATCAGCCCCAGCATTTT.

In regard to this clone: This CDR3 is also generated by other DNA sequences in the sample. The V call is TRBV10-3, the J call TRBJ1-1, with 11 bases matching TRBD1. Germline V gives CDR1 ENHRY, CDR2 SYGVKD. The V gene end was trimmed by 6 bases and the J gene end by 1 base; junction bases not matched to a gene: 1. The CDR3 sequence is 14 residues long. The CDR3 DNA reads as TGTGCCATCAGGGGACAGGGGGGGAACACTGAAGCTTTCTTT. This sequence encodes CAIRGQGGNTEAFF.

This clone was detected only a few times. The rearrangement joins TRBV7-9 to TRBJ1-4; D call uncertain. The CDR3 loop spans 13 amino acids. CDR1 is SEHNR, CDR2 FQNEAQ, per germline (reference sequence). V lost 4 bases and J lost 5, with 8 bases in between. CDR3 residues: CASSSVANEKLFF. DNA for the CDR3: TGTGCCAGCAGCTCGGTAGCGAATGAAAAACTGTTTTTT.

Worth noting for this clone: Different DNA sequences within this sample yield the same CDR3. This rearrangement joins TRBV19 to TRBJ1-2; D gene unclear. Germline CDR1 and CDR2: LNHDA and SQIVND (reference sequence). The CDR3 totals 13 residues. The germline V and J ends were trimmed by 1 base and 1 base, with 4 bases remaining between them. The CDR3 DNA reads TGTGCCAGTAGTATAGGTGGTAACTATGGCTACACCTTC. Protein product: CASSIGGNYGYTF.

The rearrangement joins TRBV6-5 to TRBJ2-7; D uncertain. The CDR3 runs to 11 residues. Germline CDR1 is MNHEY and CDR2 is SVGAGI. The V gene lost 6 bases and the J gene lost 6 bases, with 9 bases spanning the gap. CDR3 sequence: CASRDHTEQYF. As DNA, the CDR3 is TGTGCCAGCAGGGACCACACCGAGCAGTACTTC.

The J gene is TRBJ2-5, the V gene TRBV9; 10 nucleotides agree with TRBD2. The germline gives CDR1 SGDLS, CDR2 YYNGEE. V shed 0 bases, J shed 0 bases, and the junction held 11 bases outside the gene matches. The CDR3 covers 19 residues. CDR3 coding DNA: TGTGCCAGCAGCGTAGGATTACTAGCGGGGCCCCCGTACCAAGAGACCCAGTACTTC. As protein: CASSVGLLAGPPYQETQYF.

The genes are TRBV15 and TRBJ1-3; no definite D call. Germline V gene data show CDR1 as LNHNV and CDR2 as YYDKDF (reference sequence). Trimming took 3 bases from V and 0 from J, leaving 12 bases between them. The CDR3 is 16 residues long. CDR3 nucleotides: TGTGCCACCAGCAGTTCCGCGGCGGACTCTGGAAACACCATATATTTT. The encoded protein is CATSSSAADSGNTIYF.

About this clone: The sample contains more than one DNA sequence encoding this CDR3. Written as DNA, the CDR3 is TGTGCCAGCTCACCATCGGATGAGACCCAGTACTTC. Its translation is CASSPSDETQYF. The genes are TRBV18 and TRBJ2-5; D gene unclear. There are 12 residues in the CDR3. The germline V gene has CDR1 KGHSH and CDR2 LQKENI. Trimming stripped 2 bases from V and 5 bases from J, with 6 bases between.

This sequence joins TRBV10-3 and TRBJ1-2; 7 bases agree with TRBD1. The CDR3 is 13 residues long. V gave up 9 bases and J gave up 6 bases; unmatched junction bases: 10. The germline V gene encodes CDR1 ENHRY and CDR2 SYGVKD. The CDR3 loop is CAIEATGRNGYTF. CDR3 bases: TGTGCCATAGAGGCGACAGGGAGGAATGGCTACACCTTC.

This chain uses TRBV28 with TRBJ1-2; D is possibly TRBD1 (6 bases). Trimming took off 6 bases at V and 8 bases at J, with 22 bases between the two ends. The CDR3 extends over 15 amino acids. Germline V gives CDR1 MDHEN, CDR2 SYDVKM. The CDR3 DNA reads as TGTGCCAGCAGCCTAACGTACAGGGTTTTAACGGGCTACACCTTC. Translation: CASSLTYRVLTGYTF.

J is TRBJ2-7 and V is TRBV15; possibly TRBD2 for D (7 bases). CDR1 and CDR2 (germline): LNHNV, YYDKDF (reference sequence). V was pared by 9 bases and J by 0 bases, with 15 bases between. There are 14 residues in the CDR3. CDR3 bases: TGTGCCACAGCTCCGGGGGGCATCTCCTACGAGCAGTACTTC. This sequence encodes CATAPGGISYEQYF. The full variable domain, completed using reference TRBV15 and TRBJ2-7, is DAMVIQNPRYQVTQFGKPVTLSCSQTLNHNVMYWYQQKSSQAPKLLFHYYDKDFNNEADTPDNFQSRRPNTSFCFLDIRSPGLGDTAMYLCATAPGGISYEQYFGPGTRLTVT.

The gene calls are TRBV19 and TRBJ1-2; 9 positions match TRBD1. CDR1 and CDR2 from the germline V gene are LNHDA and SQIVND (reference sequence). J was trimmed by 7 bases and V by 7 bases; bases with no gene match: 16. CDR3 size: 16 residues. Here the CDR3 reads CASTTGTGRISGGYTF. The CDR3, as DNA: TGTGCCAGTACGACCGGGACAGGGAGGATCTCGGGTGGCTACACCTTC.

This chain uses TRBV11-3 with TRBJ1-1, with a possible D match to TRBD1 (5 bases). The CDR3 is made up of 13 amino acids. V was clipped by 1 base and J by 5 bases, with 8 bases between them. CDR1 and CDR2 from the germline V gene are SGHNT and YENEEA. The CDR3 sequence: CASSLVQGTEAFF. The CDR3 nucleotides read TGTGCCAGCAGCTTAGTCCAGGGTACTGAAGCTTTCTTT. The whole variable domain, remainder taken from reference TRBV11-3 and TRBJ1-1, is EAGVVQSPRYKIIEKKQPVAFWCNPISGHNTLYWYLQNLGQGPELLIRYENEEAVDDSQLPKDRFSAERLKGVDSTLKIQPAELGDSAVYLCASSLVQGTEAFFGQGTRLTVV.

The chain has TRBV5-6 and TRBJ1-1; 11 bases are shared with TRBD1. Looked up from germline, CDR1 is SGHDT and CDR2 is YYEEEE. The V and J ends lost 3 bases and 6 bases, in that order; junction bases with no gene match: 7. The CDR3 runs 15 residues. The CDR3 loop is CASSSDTGQGAEAFF. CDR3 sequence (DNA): TGTGCCAGCAGCTCGGACACGGGACAGGGGGCTGAAGCTTTCTTT.

The CDR3 sequence is CASSPRPRYSSLTTYEQYF. In DNA form, the CDR3 reads TGCGCCAGCAGCCCTAGGCCTCGCTACAGCTCCCTAACTACCTACGAGCAGTACTTC. The V and J genes are TRBV4-1 and TRBJ2-7, with D unclear. The V and J ends lost 4 bases and 2 bases respectively, with 27 bases between them. The CDR3 consists of 19 residues. Germline V lookup: CDR1 MGHRA, CDR2 YSYEKL.

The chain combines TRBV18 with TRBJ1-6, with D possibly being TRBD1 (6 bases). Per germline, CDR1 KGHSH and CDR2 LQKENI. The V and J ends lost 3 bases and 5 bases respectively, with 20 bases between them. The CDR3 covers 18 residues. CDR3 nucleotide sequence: TGTGCCAGCTCACCCCGGCTACAGGGAACAGGTCATAATTCACCCCTCCACTTT. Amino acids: CASSPRLQGTGHNSPLHF.

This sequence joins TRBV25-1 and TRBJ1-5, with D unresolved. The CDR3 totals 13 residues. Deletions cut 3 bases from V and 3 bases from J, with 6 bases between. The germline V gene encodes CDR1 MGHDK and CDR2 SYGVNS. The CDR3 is CASSDGNNQPQHF. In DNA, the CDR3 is TGTGCCAGCAGTGACGGGAACAATCAGCCCCAGCATTTT.

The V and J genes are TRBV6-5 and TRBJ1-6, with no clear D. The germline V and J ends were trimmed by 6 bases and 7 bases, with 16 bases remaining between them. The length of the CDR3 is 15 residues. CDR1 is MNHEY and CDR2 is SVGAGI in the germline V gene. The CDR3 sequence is CASSPSRYRNSPLHF. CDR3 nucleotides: TGTGCCAGCAGCCCCTCGAGGTATCGGAATTCACCCCTCCACTTT.

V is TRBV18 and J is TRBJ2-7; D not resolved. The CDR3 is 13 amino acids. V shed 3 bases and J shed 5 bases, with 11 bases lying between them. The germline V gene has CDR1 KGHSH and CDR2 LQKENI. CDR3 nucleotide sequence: TGTGCCAGCTCACCGGAGCAGGTAAACGAGCAGTACTTC. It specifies CASSPEQVNEQYF.

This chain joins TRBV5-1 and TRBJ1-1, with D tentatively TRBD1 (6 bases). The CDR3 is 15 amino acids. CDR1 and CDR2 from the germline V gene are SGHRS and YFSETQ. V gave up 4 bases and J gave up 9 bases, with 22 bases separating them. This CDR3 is CASSPNQGSAPKAFF. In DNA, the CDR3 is TGCGCCAGCAGCCCCAACCAGGGGAGCGCACCTAAAGCTTTCTTT.

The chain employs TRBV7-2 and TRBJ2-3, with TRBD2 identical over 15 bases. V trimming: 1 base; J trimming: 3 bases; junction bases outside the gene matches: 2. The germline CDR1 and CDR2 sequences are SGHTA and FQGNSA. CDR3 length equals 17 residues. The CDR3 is CASSLGTSGGGTDTQYF. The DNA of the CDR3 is TGTGCCAGCAGCTTAGGGACTAGCGGGGGGGGAACAGATACGCAGTATTTT.

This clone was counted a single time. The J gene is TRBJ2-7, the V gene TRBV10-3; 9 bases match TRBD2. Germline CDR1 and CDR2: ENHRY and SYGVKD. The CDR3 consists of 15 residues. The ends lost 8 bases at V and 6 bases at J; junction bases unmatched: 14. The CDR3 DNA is TGTGCCATCGGCGGGGGGGACACCCGTGGGTTCGAGCAGTACTTC. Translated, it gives CAIGGGDTRGFEQYF.

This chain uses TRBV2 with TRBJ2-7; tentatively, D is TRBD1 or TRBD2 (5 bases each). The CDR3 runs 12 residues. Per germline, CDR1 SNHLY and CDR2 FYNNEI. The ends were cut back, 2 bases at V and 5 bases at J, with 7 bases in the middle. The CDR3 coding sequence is TGTGCCAGCAGTGAACGGGGCAACGAGCAGTACTTC. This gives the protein CASSERGNEQYF.

DNA for the CDR3: TGTGCCAGCAGCGCCACAGGACCCCCTAACTATGGCTACACCTTC. Protein: CASSATGPPNYGYTF. The rearrangement links TRBV5-6 to TRBJ1-2, with D possibly being TRBD1 (5 bases). Germline V CDR1 and CDR2: SGHDT, YYEEEE. The CDR3 is 15 amino acids. The V gene lost 4 bases and the J gene lost 0 bases, with 13 bases spanning the gap.